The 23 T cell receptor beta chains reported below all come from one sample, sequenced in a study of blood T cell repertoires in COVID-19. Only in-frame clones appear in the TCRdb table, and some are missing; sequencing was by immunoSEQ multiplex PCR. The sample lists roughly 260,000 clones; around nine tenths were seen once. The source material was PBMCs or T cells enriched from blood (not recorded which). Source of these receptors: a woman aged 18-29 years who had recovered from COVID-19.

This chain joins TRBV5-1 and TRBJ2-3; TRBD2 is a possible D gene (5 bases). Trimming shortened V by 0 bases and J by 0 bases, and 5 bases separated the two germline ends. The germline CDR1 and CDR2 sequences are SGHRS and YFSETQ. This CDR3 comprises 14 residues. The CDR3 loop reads CASSLGGSTDTQYF. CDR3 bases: TGCGCCAGCAGCTTGGGCGGGAGCACAGATACGCAGTATTTT.

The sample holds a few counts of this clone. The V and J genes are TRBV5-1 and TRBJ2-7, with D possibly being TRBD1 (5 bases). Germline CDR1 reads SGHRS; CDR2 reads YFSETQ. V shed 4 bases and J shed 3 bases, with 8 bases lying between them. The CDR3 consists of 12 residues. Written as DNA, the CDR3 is TGCGCCAGCAGCGGCGACAGCTACGAGCAGTACTTC. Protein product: CASSGDSYEQYF. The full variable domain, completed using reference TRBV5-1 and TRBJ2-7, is KAGVTQTPRYLIKTRGQQVTLSCSPISGHRSVSWYQQTPGQGLQFLFEYFSETQRNKGNFPGRFSGRQFSNSRSEMNVSTLELGDSALYLCASSGDSYEQYFGPGTRLTVT.

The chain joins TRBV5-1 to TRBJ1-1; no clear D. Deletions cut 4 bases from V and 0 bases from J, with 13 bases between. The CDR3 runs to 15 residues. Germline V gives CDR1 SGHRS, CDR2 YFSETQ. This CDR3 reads CASSPTGYLNTEAFF. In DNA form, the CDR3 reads TGCGCCAGCAGCCCGACCGGGTATCTGAACACTGAAGCTTTCTTT.

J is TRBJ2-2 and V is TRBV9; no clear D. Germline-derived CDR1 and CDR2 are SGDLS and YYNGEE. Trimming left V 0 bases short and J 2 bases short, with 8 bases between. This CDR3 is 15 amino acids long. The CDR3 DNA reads TGTGCCAGCAGCGTAGACCCCAGAAACACCGGGGAGCTGTTTTTT. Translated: CASSVDPRNTGELFF.

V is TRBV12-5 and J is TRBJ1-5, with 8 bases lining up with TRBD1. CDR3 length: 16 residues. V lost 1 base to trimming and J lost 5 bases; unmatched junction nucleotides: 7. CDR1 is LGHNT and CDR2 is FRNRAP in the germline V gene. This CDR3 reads CASGLGQGMRDQPQHF. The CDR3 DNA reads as TGTGCTAGTGGTTTGGGACAGGGGATGAGAGATCAGCCCCAGCATTTT. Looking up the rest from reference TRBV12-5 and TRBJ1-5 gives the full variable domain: DARVTQTPRHKVTEMGQEVTMRCQPILGHNTVFWYRQTMMQGLELLAYFRNRAPLDDSGMPKDRFSAEMPDATLATLKIQPSEPRDSAVYFCASGLGQGMRDQPQHFGDGTRLSIL.

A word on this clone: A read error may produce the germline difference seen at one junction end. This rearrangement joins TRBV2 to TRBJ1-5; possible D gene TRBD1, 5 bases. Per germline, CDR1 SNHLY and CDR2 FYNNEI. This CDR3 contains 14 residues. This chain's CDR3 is CAGRIDSFDQPQHF. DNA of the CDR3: TGTGCCGGCAGAATCGACAGTTTCGATCAGCCCCAGCATTTT. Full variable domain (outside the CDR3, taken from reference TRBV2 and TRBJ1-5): EPEVTQTPSHQVTQMGQEVILRCVPISNHLYFYWYRQILGQKVEFLVSFYNNEISEKSEIFDDQFSVERPDGSNFTLKIRSTKLEDSAMYFCAGRIDSFDQPQHFGDGTRLSIL.

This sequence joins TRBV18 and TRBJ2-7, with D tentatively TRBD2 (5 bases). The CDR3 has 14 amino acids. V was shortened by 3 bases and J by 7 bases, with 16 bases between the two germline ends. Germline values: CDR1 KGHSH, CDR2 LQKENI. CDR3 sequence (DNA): TGTGCCAGCTCACCGGGGAGTGTTGGGTATGAGCAGTACTTC. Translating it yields CASSPGSVGYEQYF. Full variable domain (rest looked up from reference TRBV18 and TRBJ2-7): NAGVMQNPRHLVRRRGQEARLRCSPMKGHSHVYWYRQLPEEGLKFMVYLQKENIIDESGMPKERFSAEFPKEGPSILRIQQVVRGDSAAYFCASSPGSVGYEQYFGPGTRLTVT.

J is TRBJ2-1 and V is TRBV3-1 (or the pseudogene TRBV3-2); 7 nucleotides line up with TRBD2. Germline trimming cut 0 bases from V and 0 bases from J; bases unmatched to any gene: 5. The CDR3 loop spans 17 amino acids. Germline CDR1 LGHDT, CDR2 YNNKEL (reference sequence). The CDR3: CASSQDAGGSSYNEQFF. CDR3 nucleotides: TGTGCCAGCAGCCAAGACGCGGGCGGGAGCTCCTACAATGAGCAGTTCTTC.

The CDR3 loop reads CASTRGAYGYTF. CDR3 sequence (DNA): TGTGCCAGTACGCGGGGCGCCTATGGCTACACCTTC. V and J are TRBV19 and TRBJ1-2; the D gene is possibly TRBD1 (5 bases). V dropped 7 bases and J dropped 4 bases, with 10 bases sitting between them. Germline V gene sequence: CDR1 LNHDA, CDR2 SQIVND (reference sequence). The CDR3 extends over 12 amino acids.

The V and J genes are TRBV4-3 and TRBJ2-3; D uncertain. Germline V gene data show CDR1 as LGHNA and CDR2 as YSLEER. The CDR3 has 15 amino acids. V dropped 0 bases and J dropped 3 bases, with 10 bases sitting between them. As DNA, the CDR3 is TGCGCCAGCAGCCAAGAACTGAGGAGTACAGATACGCAGTATTTT. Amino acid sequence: CASSQELRSTDTQYF.

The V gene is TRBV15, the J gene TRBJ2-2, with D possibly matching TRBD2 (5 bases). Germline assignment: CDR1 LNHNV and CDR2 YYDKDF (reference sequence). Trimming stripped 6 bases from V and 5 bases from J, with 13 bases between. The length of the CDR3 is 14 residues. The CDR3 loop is CATRPGGETGELFF. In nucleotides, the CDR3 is TGTGCCACCAGGCCGGGTGGGGAGACCGGGGAGCTGTTTTTT.

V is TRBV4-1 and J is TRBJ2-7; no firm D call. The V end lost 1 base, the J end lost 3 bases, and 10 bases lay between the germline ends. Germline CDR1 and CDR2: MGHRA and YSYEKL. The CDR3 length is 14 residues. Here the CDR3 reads CASSQGPGDYEQYF. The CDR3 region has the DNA TGCGCCAGCAGCCAAGGCCCGGGTGACTACGAGCAGTACTTC.

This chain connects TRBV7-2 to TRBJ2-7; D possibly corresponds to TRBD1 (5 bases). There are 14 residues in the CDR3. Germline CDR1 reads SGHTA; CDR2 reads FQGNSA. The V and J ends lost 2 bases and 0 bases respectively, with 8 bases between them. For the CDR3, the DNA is TGTGCCAGCAGCTTACAGGGAAGCTCCTACGAGCAGTACTTC. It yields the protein CASSLQGSSYEQYF.

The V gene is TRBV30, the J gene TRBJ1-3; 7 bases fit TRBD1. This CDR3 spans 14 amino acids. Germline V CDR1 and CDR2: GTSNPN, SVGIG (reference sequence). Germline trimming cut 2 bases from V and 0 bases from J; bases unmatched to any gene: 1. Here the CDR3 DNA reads TGTGCCTGGAGTACAGGGGACTCTGGAAACACCATATATTTT. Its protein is CAWSTGDSGNTIYF.

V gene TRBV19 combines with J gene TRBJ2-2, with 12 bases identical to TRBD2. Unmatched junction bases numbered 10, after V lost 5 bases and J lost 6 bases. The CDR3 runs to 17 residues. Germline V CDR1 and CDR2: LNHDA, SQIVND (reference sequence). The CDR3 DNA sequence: TGTGCCAGTAGTGGGACTAGCGGGTATAGATGGGCCGGGGAGCTGTTTTTT. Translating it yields CASSGTSGYRWAGELFF.

As DNA, the CDR3 is TGTGCCAGCAGCGTAGTTGGCAGTTCCGATTCACCCCTCCACTTT. Translated: CASSVVGSSDSPLHF. The chain employs TRBV9 and TRBJ1-6; D gene uncertain. Germline V gives CDR1 SGDLS, CDR2 YYNGEE. V gave up 0 bases and J gave up 8 bases, with 12 bases separating them. The CDR3 runs 15 residues. The full variable domain, completed using reference TRBV9 and TRBJ1-6, is DSGVTQTPKHLITATGQRVTLRCSPRSGDLSVYWYQQSLDQGLQFLIQYYNGEERAKGNILERFSAQQFPDLHSELNLSSLELGDSALYFCASSVVGSSDSPLHFGNGTRLTVT.

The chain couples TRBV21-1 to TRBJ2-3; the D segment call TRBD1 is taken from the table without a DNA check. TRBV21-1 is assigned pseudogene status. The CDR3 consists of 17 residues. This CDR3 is CASSRAAGTDNTDTQYF. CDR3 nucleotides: TGTGCCAGCAGCAGGGCCGCCGGGACAGACAACACAGATACGCAGTATTTT.

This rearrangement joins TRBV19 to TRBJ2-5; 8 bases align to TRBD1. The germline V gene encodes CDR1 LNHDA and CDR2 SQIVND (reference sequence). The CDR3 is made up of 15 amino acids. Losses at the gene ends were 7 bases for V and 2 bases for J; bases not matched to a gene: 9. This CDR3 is CASNQQGAKQETQYF. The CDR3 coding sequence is TGTGCCAGTAACCAGCAGGGGGCAAAACAAGAGACCCAGTACTTC.

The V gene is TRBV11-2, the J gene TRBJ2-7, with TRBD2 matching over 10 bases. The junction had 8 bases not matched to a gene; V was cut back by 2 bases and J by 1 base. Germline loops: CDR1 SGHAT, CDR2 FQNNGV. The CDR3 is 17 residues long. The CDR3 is CASSLTTSGVWSYEQYF. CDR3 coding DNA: TGTGCCAGCAGCTTAACCACTAGCGGGGTATGGTCCTACGAGCAGTACTTC. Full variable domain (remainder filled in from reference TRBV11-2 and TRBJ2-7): EAGVAQSPRYKIIEKRQSVAFWCNPISGHATLYWYQQILGQGPKLLIQFQNNGVVDDSQLPKDRFSAERLKGVDSTLKIQPAKLEDSAVYLCASSLTTSGVWSYEQYFGPGTRLTVT.

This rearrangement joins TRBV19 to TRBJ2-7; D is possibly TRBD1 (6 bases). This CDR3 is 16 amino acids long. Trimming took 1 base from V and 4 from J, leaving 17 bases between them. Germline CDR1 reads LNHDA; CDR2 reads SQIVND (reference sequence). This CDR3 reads CASSIASGGVGYEQYF. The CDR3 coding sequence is TGTGCCAGTAGTATAGCAAGTGGGGGCGTGGGATACGAGCAGTACTTC.

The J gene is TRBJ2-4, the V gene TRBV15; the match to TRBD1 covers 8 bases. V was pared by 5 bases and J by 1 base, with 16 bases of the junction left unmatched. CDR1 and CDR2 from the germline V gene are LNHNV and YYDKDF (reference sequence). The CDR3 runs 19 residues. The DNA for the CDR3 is TGTGCCACCAGCCCAAGGCCGGGACAGGCCCAAGGGGCCAAAAACATTCAGTACTTC. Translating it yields CATSPRPGQAQGAKNIQYF. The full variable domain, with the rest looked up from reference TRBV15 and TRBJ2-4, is DAMVIQNPRYQVTQFGKPVTLSCSQTLNHNVMYWYQQKSSQAPKLLFHYYDKDFNNEADTPDNFQSRRPNTSFCFLDIRSPGLGDTAMYLCATSPRPGQAQGAKNIQYFGAGTRLSVL.

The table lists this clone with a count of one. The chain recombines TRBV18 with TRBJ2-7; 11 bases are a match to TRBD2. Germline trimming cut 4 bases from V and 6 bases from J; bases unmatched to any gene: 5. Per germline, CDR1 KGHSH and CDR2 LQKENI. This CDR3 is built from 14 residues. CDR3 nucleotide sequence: TGTGCCAGCTCACGATCGACTAGCGGGGCCGAGCAGTACTTC. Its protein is CASSRSTSGAEQYF.

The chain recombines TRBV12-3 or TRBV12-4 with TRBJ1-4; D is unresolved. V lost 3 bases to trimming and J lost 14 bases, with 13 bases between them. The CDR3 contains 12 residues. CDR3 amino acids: CASSFGLIRLFF. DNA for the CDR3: TGTGCCAGCAGTTTCGGACTGATTCGTCTGTTTTTT.